The clone carrying this T cell receptor beta chain appeared many times. What it binds is not known. CDR1 is MNHEY, CDR2 SVGEGT, per germline. The junction had 8 bases not matched to a gene; V was cut back by 6 bases and J by 3 bases. The CDR3 length is 18 residues. The source of the sample is a study of T cells in Graves' hyperthyroidism and ophthalmopathy. Study summary: Peripheral blood was taken when the disease was first diagnosed, before any treatment began.

The investigators amplified TCR beta CDR3 regions from RNA transcripts. A first-round RT-PCR of the TCR CDR3 used the HTBI primer set. TCRdb reprocessed the multiplex PCR reads with MiXCR, giving one entry per CDR3 protein. The sample lists hundreds of thousands of distinct CDR3 sequences, roughly 15% seen once, with approximately 13% in the top ten. General study results and limits: Blood also held most thyroid clonotypes expanded beyond 0.001.

Ophthalmopathy cases met thresholds of Clinical Activity Score at least 3, NOSPECS grade at least 4 and duration under 3 months. Uncontrolled infection, other autoimmune disease, pregnancy and lactation each barred patients from inclusion. Input material: blood. This TCR came from a woman aged 45-65 years with Graves' ophthalmopathy. The V gene is TRBV6-2 or TRBV6-3, the J gene TRBJ2-1; 16 positions match TRBD2. CDR3 protein: CASSSGTSGRGFYNEQFF. In DNA form, the CDR3 reads TGTGCCAGCAGCTCCGGGACTAGCGGGAGGGGGTTCTACAATGAGCAGTTCTTC.